The rows below give T cell receptor beta chains drawn from one sample of a study of T-cell memory formation after mild COVID-19. TCRdb passed the 5' RACE reads through MiXCR, listing each CDR3 protein once. This sample carries roughly 110,000 distinct CDR3 sequences, over 15% of them seen once, and the ten largest clones take more than 25%. Sequenced sample: PBMCs or a T cell subset sorted from them (not recorded which). These receptors came from an adult woman who had mild COVID-19 (a few samples of this study predate the infection). Cell type and time point are not known. CDR3s include the opening cysteine and the closing phenylalanine or tryptophan. D genes are given only for firm matches. Expanded clones get a size class; other rows say once, few or many, or leave the size out.

D gene,clone size,V gene,J gene,CDR3 DNA,CDR3 protein
TRBD1,.,TRBV7-3,TRBJ2-7,TGTGCCAGCAGCTTAGGACAGGAAAGCTCCTACGAGCAGTACTTC,CASSLGQESSYEQYF
.,.,TRBV27,TRBJ2-7,TGTGCCAGCAGTTCACTTTGGGCCCGTGGCTCCTACGAGCAGTACTTC,CASSSLWARGSYEQYF
.,few,TRBV4-1,TRBJ1-1,TGCGCCAGCAGCCACCCGGACAGCAGGTTGGGAGCTTTCTTT,CASSHPDSRLGAFF
.,.,TRBV6-2/TRBV6-3,TRBJ2-3,TGTGCCAGCAGTTACTCGACAGCCGCGGATACGCAGTATTTT,CASSYSTAADTQYF
.,.,TRBV7-8,TRBJ1-3,TGTGCCAGCAGCCCTCGGAAGGGAGCGCCTGGAAACACCATATATTTT,CASSPRKGAPGNTIYF
TRBD1,few,TRBV7-9,TRBJ2-1,TGTGCCAGCAGGTCCCGGGACAGGGTGGGCAATGAGCAGTTCTTC,CASRSRDRVGNEQFF
TRBD1,.,TRBV5-6,TRBJ1-5,TGTGCCAGCAGCAAAGGGGACAGGAGCTATAGCAATCAGCCCCAGCATTTT,CASSKGDRSYSNQPQHF
TRBD1,few,TRBV29-1,TRBJ1-1,TGCAGCGTTGATTTACAGGGGGGGATAGCTGAAGCTTTCTTT,CSVDLQGGIAEAFF
.,medium-sized,TRBV15,TRBJ2-7,TGTGCCACCAGCAGAGAAGGCACTAGAACTTCCTACGAGCAGTACTTC,CATSREGTRTSYEQYF
TRBD2,.,TRBV7-6,TRBJ2-5,TGTGCCAGCAGCTCTGGGACTAGCGGCCAAGAGACCCAGTACTTC,CASSSGTSGQETQYF
.,.,TRBV7-9,TRBJ1-1,TGTGCCAGCAGCTTCGGGGCATCTGAAGCTTTCTTT,CASSFGASEAFF
.,.,TRBV27,TRBJ1-1,TGTGCCAGCAGTCCCTTCGCTAACACTGAAGCTTTCTTT,CASSPFANTEAFF
.,few,TRBV7-3,TRBJ2-1,TGTGCCAGCAGCTATTTTACGGGAGCTGAGCAGTTCTTC,CASSYFTGAEQFF
TRBD1,few,TRBV7-9,TRBJ2-3,TGTGCCAGCAGCTTCCCCGGGACAGATTACACAGATACGCAGTATTTT,CASSFPGTDYTDTQYF
.,few,TRBV7-9,TRBJ2-5,TGTGCCAGCAGCTTCGGGACGAGGACCCAGTACTTC,CASSFGTRTQYF
.,.,TRBV6-6,TRBJ2-3,TGTGCCAGCAGTCCGACTAGTTTGTATACGCAGTATTTT,CASSPTSLYTQYF
.,.,TRBV2,TRBJ1-5,TGTGCCAGCAGTAGTGGCAGTGTGAATCAGCCCCAGCATTTT,CASSSGSVNQPQHF
TRBD2,few,TRBV6-1,TRBJ2-1,TGTGCCAGCAGTGGTGATAGGACTAGCTATGAGCAGTTCTTC,CASSGDRTSYEQFF
.,.,TRBV7-9,TRBJ1-2,TGTGCCAGCAGCACCTCGACAGGATTAGTTGGCTACACCTTC,CASSTSTGLVGYTF
.,many,TRBV5-1,TRBJ2-5,TGCGCCAGCAGCTTCAATCAGGGTCTGGCCCAGTACTTC,CASSFNQGLAQYF
.,few,TRBV7-2,TRBJ2-7,TGTGCCAGCAGCCCGCTGATGGGTTCCTACGAGCAGTACTTC,CASSPLMGSYEQYF
.,few,TRBV5-1,TRBJ2-6,TGCGCCAGCAGCTTGGCCTATGGGGCCAACGTCCTGACTTTC,CASSLAYGANVLTF
.,.,TRBV6-5,TRBJ2-1,TGTGCCAGCAGTTACTCGCGGGACCCATACAATGAGCAGTTCTTC,CASSYSRDPYNEQFF
.,.,TRBV5-1,TRBJ1-2,TGCGCCAGCAGCTTGGTGGGGGCGCTGGACTATGGCTACACCTTC,CASSLVGALDYGYTF
TRBD1,few,TRBV7-9,TRBJ2-5,TGTGCCAGCAGCCCCCGATACAGGGGACAAGAGACCCAGTACTTC,CASSPRYRGQETQYF
.,.,TRBV6-1,TRBJ1-1,TGTGCCAGCAGTGGAATAGGGACCTCGAACACTGAAGCTTTCTTT,CASSGIGTSNTEAFF
TRBD1,few,TRBV29-1,TRBJ1-2,TGCAGCGTTGAAGATCTTCAGGACAGGGCCGCTAACTATGGCTACACCTTC,CSVEDLQDRAANYGYTF
.,.,TRBV6-4,TRBJ1-5,TGTGCCAGCAGTGACGGCTATAGCAATCAGCCCCAGCATTTT,CASSDGYSNQPQHF